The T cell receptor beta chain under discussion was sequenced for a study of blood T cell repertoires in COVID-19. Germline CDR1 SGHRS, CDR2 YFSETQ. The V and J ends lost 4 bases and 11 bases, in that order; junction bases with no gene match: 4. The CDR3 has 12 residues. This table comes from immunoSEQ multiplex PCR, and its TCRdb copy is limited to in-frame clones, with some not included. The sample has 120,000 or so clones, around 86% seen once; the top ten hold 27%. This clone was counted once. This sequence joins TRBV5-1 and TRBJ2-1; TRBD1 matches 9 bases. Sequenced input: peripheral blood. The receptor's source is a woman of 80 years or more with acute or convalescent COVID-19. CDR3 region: CASSDGQGQQFF. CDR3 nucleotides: TGCGCCAGCAGCGACGGACAGGGGCAGCAGTTCTTC.